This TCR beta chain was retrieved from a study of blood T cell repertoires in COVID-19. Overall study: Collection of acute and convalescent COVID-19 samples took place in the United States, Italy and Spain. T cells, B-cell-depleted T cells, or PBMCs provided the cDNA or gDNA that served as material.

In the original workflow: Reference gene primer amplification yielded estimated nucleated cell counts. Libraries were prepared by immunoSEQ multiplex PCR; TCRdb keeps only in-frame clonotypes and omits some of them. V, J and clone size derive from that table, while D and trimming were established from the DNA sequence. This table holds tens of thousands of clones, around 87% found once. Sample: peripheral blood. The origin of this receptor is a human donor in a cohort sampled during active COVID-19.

CDR3 residues: CSVEGLVPTDTQYF. As DNA, the CDR3 is TGCAGCGTTGAGGGGCTAGTACCGACAGATACGCAGTATTTT. The chain is built from TRBV29-1 and TRBJ2-3, with D possibly being TRBD1 (5 bases). The CDR3 length is 14 residues. Deletions cut 3 bases from V and 3 bases from J, with 13 bases between. The germline CDR1 and CDR2 sequences are SQVTM and ANQGSEA.